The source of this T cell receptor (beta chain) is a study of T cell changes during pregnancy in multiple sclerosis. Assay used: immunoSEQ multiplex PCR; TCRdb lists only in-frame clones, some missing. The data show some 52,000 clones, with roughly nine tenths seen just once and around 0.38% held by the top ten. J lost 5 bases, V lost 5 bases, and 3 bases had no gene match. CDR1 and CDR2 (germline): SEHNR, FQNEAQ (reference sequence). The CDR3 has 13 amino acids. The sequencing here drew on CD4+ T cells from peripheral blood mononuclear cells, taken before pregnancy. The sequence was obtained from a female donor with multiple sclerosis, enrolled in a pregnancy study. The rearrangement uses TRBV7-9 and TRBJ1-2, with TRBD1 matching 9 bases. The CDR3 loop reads CASSQGQGYGYTF. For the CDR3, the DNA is TGTGCCAGCAGCCAGGGACAGGGATATGGCTACACCTTC.